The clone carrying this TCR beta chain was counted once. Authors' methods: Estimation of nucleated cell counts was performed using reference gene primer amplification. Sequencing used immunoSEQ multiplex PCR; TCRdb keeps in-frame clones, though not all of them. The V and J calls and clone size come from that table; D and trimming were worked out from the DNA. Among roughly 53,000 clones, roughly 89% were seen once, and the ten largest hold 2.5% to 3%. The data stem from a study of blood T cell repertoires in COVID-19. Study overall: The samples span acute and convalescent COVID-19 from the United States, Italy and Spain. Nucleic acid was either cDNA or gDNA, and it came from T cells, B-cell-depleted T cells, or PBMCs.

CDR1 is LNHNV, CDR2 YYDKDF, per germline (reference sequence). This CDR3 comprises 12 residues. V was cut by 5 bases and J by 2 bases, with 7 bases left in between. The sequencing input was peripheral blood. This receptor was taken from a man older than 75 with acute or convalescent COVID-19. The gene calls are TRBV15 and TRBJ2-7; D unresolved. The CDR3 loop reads CATSLTTYEQYF. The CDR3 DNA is TGTGCCACCAGCCTAACGACCTACGAGCAGTACTTC.